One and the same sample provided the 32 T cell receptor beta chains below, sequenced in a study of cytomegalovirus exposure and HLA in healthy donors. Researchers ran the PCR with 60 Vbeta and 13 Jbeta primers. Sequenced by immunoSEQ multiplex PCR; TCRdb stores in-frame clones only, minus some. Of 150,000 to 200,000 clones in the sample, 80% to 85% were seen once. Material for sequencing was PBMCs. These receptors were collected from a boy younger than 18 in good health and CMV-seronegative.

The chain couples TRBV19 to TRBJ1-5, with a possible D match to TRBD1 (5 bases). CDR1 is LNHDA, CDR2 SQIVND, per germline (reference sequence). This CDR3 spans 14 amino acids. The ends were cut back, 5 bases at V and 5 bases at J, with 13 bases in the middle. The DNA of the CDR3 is TGTGCCAGTAGTTTCAGTGGGGGGTATCAGCCCCAGCATTTT. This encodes CASSFSGGYQPQHF.

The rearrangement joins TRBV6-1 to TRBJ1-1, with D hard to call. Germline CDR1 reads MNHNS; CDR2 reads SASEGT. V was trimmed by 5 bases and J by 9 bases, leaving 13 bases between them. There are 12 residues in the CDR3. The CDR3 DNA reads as TGTGCCAGCAGTACTTTGGGGAGTAAAGCTTTCTTT. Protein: CASSTLGSKAFF.

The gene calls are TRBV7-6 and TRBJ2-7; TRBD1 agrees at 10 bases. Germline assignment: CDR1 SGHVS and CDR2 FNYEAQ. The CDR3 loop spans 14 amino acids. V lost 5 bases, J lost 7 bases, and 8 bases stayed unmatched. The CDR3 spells CASSPGQGLWEQYF. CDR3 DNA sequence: TGTGCCAGCAGCCCGGGACAGGGGTTATGGGAGCAGTACTTC.

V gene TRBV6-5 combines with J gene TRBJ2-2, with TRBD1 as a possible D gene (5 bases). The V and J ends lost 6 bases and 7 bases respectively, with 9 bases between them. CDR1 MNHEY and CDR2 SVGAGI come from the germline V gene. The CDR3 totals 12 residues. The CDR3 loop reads CASRDKLGELFF. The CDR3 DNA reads TGTGCCAGCAGGGACAAACTCGGGGAGCTGTTTTTT.

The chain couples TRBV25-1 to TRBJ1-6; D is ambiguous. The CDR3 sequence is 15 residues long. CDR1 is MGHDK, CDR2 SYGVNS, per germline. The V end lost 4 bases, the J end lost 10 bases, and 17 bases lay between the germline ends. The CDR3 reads CASSAAGLGRSPLHF. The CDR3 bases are TGTGCCAGCAGTGCAGCTGGGCTGGGGAGGTCACCCCTCCACTTT.

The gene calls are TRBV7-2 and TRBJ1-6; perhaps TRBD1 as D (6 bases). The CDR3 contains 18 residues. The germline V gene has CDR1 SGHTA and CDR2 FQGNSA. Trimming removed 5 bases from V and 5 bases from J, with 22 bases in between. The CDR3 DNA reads TGTGCCAGCAGCCTAATCTCTTTAGGGGGTAGCAATAATTCACCCCTCCACTTT. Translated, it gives CASSLISLGGSNNSPLHF.

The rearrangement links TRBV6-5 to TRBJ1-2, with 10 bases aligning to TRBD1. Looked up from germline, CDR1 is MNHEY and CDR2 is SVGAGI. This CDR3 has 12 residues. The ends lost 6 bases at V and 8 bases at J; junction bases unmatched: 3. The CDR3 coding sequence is TGTGCCAGCAGACCGACAGGGGGCGGCTACACCTTC. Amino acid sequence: CASRPTGGGYTF.

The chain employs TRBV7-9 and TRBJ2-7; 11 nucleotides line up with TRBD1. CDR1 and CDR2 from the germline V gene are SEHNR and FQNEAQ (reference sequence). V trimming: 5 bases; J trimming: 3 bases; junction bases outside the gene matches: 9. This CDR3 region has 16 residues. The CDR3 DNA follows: TGTGCCAGCAGCCGACCGGGACAGGGGGACCTCTACGAGCAGTACTTC. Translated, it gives CASSRPGQGDLYEQYF.

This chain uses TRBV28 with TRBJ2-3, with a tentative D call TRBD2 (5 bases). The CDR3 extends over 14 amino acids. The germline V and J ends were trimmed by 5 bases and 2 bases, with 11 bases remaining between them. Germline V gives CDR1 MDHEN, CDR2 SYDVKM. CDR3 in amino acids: CASSPWENTDTQYF. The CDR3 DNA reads TGTGCCAGCAGTCCTTGGGAGAACACAGATACGCAGTATTTT.

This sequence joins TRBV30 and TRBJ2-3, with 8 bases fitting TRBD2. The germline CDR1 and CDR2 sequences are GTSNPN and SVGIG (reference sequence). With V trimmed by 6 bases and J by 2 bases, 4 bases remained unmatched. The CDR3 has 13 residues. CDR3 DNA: TGTGCCTGCGGTAGCGGGAACACAGATACGCAGTATTTT. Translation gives CACGSGNTDTQYF.

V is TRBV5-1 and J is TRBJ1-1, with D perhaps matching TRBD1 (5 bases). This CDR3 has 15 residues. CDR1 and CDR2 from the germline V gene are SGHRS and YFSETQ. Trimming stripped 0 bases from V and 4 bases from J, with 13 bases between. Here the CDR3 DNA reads TGCGCCAGCAGCTTGGTTCTGGATCAGGGCACTGAAGCTTTCTTT. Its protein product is CASSLVLDQGTEAFF.

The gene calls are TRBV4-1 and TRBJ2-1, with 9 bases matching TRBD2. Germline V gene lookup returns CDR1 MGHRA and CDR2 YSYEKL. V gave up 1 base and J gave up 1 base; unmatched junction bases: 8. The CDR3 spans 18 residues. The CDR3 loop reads CASSQVLAGLISYNEQFF. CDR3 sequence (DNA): TGCGCCAGCAGCCAAGTACTAGCGGGCCTCATATCCTACAATGAGCAGTTCTTC.

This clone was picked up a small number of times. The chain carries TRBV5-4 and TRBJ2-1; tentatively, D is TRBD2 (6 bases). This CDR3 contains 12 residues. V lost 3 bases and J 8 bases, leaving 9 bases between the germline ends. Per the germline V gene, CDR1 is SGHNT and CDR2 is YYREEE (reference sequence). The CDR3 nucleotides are TGTGCCAGCAGCTCAACTAGCCATGAGCAGTTCTTC. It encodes CASSSTSHEQFF.

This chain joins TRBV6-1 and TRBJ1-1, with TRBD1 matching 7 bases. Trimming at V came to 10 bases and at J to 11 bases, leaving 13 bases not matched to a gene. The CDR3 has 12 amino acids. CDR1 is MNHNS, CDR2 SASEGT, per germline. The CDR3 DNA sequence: TGTGCCACCCGGACAGGATCCTTTACCGCTTTCTTT. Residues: CATRTGSFTAFF.

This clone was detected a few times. The CDR3, as DNA: TGTGCCAGCAGCCCCGTTGACCTCGGGGAGCAGTTCTTC. Its protein product is CASSPVDLGEQFF. This sequence joins TRBV9 and TRBJ2-1; D not certain. The V end lost 4 bases, the J end lost 10 bases, and 15 bases lay between the germline ends. The germline V gene encodes CDR1 SGDLS and CDR2 YYNGEE. This CDR3 has 13 residues.

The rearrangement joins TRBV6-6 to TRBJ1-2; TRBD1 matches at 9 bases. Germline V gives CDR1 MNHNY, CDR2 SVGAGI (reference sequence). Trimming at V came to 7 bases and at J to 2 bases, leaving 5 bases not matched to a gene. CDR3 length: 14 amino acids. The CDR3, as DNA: TGTGCCAGCAACTCGGGGACAGGGAACTATGGCTACACCTTC. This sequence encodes CASNSGTGNYGYTF.

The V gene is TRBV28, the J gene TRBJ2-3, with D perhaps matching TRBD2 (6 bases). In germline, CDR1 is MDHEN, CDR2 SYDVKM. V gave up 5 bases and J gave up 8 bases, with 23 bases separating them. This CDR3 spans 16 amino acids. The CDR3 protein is CASSPRTGEEWVTQYF. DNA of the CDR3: TGTGCCAGCAGTCCAAGGACGGGGGAGGAATGGGTTACGCAGTATTTT.

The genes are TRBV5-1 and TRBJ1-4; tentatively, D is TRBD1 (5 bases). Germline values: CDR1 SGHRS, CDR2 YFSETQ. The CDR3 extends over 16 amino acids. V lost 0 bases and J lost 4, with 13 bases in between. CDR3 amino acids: CASSLDGAGLNEKLFF. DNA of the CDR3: TGCGCCAGCAGCTTGGATGGGGCCGGCCTTAATGAAAAACTGTTTTTT.

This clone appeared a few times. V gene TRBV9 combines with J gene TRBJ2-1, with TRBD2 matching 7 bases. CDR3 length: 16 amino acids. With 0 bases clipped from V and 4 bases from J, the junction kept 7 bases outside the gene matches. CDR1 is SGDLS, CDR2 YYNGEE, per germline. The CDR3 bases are TGTGCCAGCAGCGTAGAGTCAGCGGGGTTTTACAATGAGCAGTTCTTC. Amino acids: CASSVESAGFYNEQFF.

CDR3 region: CASSPLPLAPPDTQYF. In nucleotides, the CDR3 is TGTGCCAGCAGCCCGCTCCCTCTAGCGCCACCAGATACGCAGTATTTT. The chain links TRBV14 to TRBJ2-3; TRBD2 might be the D (6 bases). CDR3 length equals 16 residues. CDR1 SGHDN and CDR2 FVKESK come from the germline V gene. V lost 4 bases and J lost 4, with 18 bases in between.

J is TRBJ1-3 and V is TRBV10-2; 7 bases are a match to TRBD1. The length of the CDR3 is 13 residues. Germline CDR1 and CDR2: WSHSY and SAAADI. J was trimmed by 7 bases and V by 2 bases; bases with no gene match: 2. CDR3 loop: CASSENRGNTIYF. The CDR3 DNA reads TGCGCCAGCAGTGAGAACAGGGGTAACACCATATATTTT.

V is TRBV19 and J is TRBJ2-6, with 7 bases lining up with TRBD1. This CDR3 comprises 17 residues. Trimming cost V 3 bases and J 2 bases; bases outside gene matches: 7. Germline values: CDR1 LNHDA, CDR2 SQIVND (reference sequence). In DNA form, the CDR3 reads TGTGCCAGTAGTATGGCTGACAGGGTGGCTGGGGCCAACGTCCTGACTTTC. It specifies CASSMADRVAGANVLTF.

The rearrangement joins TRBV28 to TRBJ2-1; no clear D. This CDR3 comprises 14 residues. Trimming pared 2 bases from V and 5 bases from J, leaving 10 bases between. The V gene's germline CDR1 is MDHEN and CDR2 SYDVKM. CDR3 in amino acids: CASSLLSTHNEQFF. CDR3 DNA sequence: TGTGCCAGCAGTTTACTTAGCACCCACAATGAGCAGTTCTTC.

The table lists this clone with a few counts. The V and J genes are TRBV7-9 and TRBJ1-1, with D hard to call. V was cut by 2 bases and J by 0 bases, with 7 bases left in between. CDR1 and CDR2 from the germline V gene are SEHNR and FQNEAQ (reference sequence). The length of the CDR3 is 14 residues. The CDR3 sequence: CASSLPGMNTEAFF. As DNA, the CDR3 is TGTGCCAGCAGCTTACCAGGAATGAACACTGAAGCTTTCTTT.

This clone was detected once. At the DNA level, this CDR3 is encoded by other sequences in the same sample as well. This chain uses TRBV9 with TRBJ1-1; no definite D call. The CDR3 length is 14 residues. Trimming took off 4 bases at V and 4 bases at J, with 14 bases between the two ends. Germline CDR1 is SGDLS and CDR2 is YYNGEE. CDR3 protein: CASSPYSRSTEAFF. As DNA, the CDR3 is TGTGCCAGCAGCCCCTATTCAAGGAGCACTGAAGCTTTCTTT.

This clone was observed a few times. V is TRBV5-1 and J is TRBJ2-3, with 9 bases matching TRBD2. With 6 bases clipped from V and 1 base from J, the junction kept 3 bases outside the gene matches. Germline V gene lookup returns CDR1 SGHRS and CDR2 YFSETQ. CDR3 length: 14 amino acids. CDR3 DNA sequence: TGCGCCAGCAATTTAGCGGGGGGCACAGATACGCAGTATTTT. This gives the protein CASNLAGGTDTQYF.

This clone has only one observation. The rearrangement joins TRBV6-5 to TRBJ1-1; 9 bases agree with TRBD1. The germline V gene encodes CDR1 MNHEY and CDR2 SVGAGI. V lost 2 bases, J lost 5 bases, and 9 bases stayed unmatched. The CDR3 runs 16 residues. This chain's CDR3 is CASSYRYRGLGTEAFF. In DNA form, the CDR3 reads TGTGCCAGCAGTTACCGTTACAGGGGGCTGGGGACTGAAGCTTTCTTT.

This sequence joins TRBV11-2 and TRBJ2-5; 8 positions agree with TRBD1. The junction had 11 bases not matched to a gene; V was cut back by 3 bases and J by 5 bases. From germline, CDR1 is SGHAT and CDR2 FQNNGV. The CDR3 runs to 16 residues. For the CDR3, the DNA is TGTGCCAGCAGCTTGGGGACAGGAAATCTCGGGGAGACCCAGTACTTC. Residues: CASSLGTGNLGETQYF.

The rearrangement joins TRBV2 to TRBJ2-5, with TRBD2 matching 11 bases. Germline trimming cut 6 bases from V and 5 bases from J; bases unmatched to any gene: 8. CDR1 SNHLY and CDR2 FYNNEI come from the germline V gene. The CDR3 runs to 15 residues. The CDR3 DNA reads TGTGCCAGCAGCGGAGCTAGCGGGGGGAGGGAGACCCAGTACTTC. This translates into CASSGASGGRETQYF.

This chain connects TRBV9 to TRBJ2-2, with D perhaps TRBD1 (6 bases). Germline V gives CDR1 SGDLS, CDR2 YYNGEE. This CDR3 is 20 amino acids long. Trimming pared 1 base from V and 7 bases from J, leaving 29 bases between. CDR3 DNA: TGTGCCAGCAGCGTAAGCCTCAAGCTCCCCTCAGGGACACATAGCGGGGAGCTGTTTTTT. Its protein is CASSVSLKLPSGTHSGELFF.

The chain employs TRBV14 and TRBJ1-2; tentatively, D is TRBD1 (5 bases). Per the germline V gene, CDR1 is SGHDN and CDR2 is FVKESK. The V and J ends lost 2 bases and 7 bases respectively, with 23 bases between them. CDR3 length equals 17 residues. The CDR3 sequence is CASSQLGSGIRLSGYTF. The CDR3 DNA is TGTGCCAGCAGCCAATTGGGATCAGGGATTCGTCTTAGTGGCTACACCTTC.

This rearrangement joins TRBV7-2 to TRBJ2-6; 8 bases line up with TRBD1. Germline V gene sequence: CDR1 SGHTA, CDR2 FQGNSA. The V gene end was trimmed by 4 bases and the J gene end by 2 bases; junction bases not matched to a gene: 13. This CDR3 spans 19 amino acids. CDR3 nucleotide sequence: TGTGCCAGCAGCTCCCGATCCGGGACAGGCCGTACTGGGGCCAACGTCCTGACTTTC. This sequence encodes CASSSRSGTGRTGANVLTF.